This TCR beta chain is drawn from a study of T-cell memory formation after mild COVID-19. Study-wide context: Clusters were largely donor specific. Study-wide findings and caveats: Several responding clones turned up in pre-infection memory, indicating that cross-reactive memory may have taken part. Shrinking CD4+ clones were chiefly CM and EM; CD8+ ones were chiefly EMRA. Contracting clones from day 15 to 85 had balanced CD4/CD8; later expanders favoured CD4+.

This clonotype has only a few counts. Its antigen is unknown. There are 12 residues in the CDR3. In germline, CDR1 is MNHNY, CDR2 SVGAGI (reference sequence). Trimming stripped 2 bases from V and 4 bases from J, with 3 bases between. Each CDR3 protein gets one entry after TCRdb re-called the 5' RACE reads with MiXCR. This sample has some 120,000 distinct CDR3 sequences; around a sixth occur once, and the top ten carry about 15%. V and J are TRBV6-6 and TRBJ2-1; D uncertain. Sequencing was done on a sample of PBMCs or a T cell subset sorted from them (not recorded which). The sequence was collected from an adult woman who had mild COVID-19 (a few samples of this study predate the infection). Cell type and time point are not known. The CDR3 here is CASSYPYNEQFF. In DNA form, the CDR3 reads TGTGCCAGCAGTTACCCTTACAATGAGCAGTTCTTC.